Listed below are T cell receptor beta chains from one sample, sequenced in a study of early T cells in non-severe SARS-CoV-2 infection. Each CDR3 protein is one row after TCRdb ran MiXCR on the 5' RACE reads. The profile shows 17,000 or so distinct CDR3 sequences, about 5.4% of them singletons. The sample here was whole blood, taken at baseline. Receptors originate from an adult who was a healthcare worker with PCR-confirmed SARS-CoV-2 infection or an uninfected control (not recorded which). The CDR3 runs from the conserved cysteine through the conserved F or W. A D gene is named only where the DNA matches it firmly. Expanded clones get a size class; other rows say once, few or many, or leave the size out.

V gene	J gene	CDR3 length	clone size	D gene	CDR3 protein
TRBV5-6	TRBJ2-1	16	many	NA	CASSPPGTGSYNEQFF
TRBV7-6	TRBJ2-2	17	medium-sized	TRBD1	CASSNRDRGLGTGELFF
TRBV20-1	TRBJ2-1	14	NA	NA	CSARRTTTYNEQFF
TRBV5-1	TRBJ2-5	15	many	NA	CASSSQPGSQETQYF
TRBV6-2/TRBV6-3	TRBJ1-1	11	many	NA	CASNDYTEAFF
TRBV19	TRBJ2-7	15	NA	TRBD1	CASSTPGQPSYEQYF
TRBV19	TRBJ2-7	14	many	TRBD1	CASSDRDRSYEQYF
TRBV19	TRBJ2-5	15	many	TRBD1	CASSPGTGDRETQYF
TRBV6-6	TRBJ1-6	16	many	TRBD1	CASSYPTGTDNSPLHF
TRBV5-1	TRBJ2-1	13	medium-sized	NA	CASSLAVGGSQFF
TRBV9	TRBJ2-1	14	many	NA	CASSVGDSTSEQFF
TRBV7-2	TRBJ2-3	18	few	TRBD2	CASSLAYSGGPSTDTQYF
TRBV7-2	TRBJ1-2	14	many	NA	CASSLKSGGHGYTF
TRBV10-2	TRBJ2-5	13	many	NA	CATRPPMRETQYF
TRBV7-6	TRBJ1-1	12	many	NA	CASSPGGPEAFF
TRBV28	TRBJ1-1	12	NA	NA	CASREGGTEAFF
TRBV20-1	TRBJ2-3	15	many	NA	CSARDGHRALDTQYF
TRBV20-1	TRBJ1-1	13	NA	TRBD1	CSAEGDSPVEAFF
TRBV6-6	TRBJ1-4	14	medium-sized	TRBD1	CASSYSRTGEKLFF
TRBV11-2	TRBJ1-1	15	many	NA	CASSLVTGGNTEAFF
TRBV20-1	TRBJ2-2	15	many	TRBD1	CSASRGQGNTGELFF
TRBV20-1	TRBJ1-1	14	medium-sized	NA	CSARESAANTEAFF
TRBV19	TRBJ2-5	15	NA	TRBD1	CASSADRVGGETQYF
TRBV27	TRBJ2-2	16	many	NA	CASGRPGLRLGGELFF
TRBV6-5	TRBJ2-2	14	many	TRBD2	CASSYSGGRGELFF
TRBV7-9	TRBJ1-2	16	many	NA	CASSPQSGRRLYGYTF
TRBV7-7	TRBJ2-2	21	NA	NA	CASSSKKPGLAASTTPGSCFF
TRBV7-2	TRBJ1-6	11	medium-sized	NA	CASSSNSPLHF
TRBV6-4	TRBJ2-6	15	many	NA	CASSEGGSGANVLTF
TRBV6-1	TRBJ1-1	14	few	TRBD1	CASSVGGAGTEAFF
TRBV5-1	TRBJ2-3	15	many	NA	CASSFGGAGTDTQYF
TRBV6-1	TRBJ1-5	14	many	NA	CASSEVREDQPQHF
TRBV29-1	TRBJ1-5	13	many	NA	CSVAGQLNQPQHF
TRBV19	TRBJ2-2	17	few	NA	CASSMGFRQVDTGELFF
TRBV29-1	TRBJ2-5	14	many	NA	CSVSPTGLGETQYF
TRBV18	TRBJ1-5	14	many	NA	CASSPTDGNQPQHF
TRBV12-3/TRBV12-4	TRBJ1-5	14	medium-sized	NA	CASSPQGLGQPQHF
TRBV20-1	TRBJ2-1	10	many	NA	CSAENNEQFF
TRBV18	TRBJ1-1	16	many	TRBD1	CASSPRQGSTNTEAFF
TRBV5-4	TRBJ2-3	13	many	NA	CASSRPVTDTQYF
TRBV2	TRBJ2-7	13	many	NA	CASSGLQAYEQYF
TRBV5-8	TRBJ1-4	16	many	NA	CASSSVRRTTNEKLFF
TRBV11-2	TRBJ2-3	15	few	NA	CASSLQGRSFDTQYF
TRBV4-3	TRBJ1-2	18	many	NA	CASSQSWTTSYTNYGYTF
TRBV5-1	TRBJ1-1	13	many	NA	CASSLEGWTEAFF
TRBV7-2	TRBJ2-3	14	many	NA	CASSSEIFTDTQYF
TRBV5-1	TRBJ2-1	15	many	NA	CASSLGLEWGNEQFF
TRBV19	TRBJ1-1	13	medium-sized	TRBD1	CASSKDRASEAFF
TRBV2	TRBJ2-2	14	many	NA	CASRRGMNTGELFF
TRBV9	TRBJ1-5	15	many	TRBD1	CASSAGGARNQPQHF
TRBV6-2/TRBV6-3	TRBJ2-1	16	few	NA	CASSYQTGRLHYEQFF
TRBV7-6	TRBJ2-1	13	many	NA	CASSLGGAGEQFF
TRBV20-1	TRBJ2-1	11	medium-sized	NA	CSARWGDSRFF